One and the same sample provided the 7 T cell receptor beta chains below, sequenced in a study of beta chain features in type 1 diabetes. Reverse transcription of all isolated RNA meant that expressed TCRB transcripts were sequenced. Produced via immunoSEQ multiplex PCR; TCRdb's table is partial and in-frame only. This table holds 150,000 or so clones, under 60% found once. Sequencing was performed on Tregs from blood. These receptors were taken from a man aged 18 to 35 in good health.

This sequence joins TRBV7-2 and TRBJ1-5; D remains unclear. V was pared by 4 bases and J by 4 bases, with 5 bases between. CDR1 and CDR2 from the germline V gene are SGHTA and FQGNSA. The CDR3 contains 12 residues. This CDR3 reads CASSSLNQPQHF. The CDR3 DNA is TGTGCCAGCAGCTCCCTTAATCAGCCCCAGCATTTT.

J is TRBJ1-1 and V is TRBV18, with D perhaps TRBD1 (5 bases). Germline values: CDR1 KGHSH, CDR2 LQKENI. The V end lost 8 bases, the J end lost 4 bases, and 14 bases lay between the germline ends. This CDR3 contains 13 residues. CDR3 coding DNA: TGTGCCAGCCGACCCGGGACTTTCACTGAAGCTTTCTTT. It specifies CASRPGTFTEAFF. Using reference TRBV18 and TRBJ1-1 for the parts outside the CDR3, the full variable domain is NAGVMQNPRHLVRRRGQEARLRCSPMKGHSHVYWYRQLPEEGLKFMVYLQKENIIDESGMPKERFSAEFPKEGPSILRIQQVVRGDSAAYFCASRPGTFTEAFFGQGTRLTVV.

The V and J genes are TRBV18 and TRBJ1-2, with TRBD1 matching over 10 bases. The V gene's germline CDR1 is KGHSH and CDR2 LQKENI. The V gene end was trimmed by 2 bases and the J gene end by 8 bases; junction bases not matched to a gene: 14. The CDR3 sequence is 17 residues long. DNA of the CDR3: TGTGCCAGCTCACCATCCTTCGGGACAGGGGATAGTGGCGGCTACACCTTC. It translates to CASSPSFGTGDSGGYTF.

J is TRBJ1-2 and V is TRBV20-1; no firm D call. The CDR3 totals 10 residues. V gave up 0 bases and J gave up 13 bases, with 9 bases separating them. Germline assignment: CDR1 DFQATT and CDR2 SNEGSKA (reference sequence). The CDR3 spells CSARERVPTF. As DNA, the CDR3 is TGCAGTGCTAGAGAAAGAGTCCCCACCTTC.

The chain employs TRBV10-3 and TRBJ2-1; unclear D gene. The germline V and J ends were trimmed by 3 bases and 4 bases, with 7 bases remaining between them. Germline V gene sequence: CDR1 ENHRY, CDR2 SYGVKD. The CDR3 length is 13 residues. CDR3 nucleotide sequence: TGTGCCATCAGTGATCCTAGGTACAATGAGCAGTTCTTC. This translates into CAISDPRYNEQFF.

This chain links TRBV6-1 with TRBJ2-1; 7 bases are a match to TRBD1. J gave up 1 base and V 11 bases, and 8 bases lay outside the gene matches. The germline CDR1 and CDR2 sequences are MNHNS and SASEGT. The CDR3 extends over 14 amino acids. This CDR3 reads CAGAGGWSYNEQFF. The CDR3 bases are TGTGCCGGGGCAGGGGGTTGGTCCTACAATGAGCAGTTCTTC.

This clone turned up a few times. The chain employs TRBV9 and TRBJ1-1; D remains ambiguous. Deletions cut 0 bases from V and 0 bases from J, with 9 bases between. Germline lookup yields CDR1 SGDLS and CDR2 YYNGEE. The CDR3 is 15 residues long. The CDR3 loop reads CASSVVPEMNTEAFF. DNA of the CDR3: TGTGCCAGCAGCGTAGTCCCGGAGATGAACACTGAAGCTTTCTTT.